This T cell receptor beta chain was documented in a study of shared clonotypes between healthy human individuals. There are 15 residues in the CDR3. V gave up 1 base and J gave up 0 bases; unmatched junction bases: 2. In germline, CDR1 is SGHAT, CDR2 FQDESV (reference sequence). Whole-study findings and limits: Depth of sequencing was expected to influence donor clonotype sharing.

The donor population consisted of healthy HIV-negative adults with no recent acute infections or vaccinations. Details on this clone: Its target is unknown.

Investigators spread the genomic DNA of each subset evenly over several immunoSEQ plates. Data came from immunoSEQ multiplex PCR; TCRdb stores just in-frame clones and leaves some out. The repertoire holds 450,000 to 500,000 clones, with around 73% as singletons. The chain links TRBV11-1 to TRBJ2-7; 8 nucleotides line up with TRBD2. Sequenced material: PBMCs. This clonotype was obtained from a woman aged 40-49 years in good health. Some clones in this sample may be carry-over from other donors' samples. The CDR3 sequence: CASSLGLAGSYEQYF. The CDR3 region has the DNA TGTGCCAGCAGCTTAGGGCTAGCGGGCTCCTACGAGCAGTACTTC.